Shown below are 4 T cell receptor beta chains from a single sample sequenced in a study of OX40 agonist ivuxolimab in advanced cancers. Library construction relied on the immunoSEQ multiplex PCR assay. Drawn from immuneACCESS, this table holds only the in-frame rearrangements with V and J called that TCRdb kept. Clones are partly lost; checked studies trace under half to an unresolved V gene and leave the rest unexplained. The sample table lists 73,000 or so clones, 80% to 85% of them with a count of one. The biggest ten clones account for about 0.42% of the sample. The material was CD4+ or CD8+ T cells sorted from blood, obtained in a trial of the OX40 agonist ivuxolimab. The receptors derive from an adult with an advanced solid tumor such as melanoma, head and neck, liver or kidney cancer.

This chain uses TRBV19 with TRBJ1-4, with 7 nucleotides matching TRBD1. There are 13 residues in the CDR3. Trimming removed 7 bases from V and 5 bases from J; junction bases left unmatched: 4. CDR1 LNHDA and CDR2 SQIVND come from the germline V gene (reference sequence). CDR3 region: CASIDRANEKLFF. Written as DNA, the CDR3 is TGTGCCAGTATTGACAGGGCGAATGAAAAACTGTTTTTT. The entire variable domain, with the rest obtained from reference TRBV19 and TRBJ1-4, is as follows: DGGITQSPKYLFRKEGQNVTLSCEQNLNHDAMYWYRQDPGQGLRLIYYSQIVNDFQKGDIAEGYSVSREKKESFPLTVTSAQKNPTAFYLCASIDRANEKLFFGSGTQLSVL.

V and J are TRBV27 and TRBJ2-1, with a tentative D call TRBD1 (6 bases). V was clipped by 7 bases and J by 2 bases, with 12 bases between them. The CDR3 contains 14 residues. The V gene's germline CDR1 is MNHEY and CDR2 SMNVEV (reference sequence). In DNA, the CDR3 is TGTGCCAGCAAAATGGACAGAACCTACAATGAGCAGTTCTTC. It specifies CASKMDRTYNEQFF.

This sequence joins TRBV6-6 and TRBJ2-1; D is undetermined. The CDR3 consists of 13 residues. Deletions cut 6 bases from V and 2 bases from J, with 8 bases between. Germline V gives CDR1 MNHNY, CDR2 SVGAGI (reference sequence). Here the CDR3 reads CASRVTTYNEQFF. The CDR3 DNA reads TGTGCCAGCAGGGTGACCACCTACAATGAGCAGTTCTTC.

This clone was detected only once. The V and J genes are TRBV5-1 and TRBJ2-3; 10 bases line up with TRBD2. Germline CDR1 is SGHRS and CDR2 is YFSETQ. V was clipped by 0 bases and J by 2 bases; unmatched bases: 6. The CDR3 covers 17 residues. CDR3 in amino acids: CASSLGRSGGSTDTQYF. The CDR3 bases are TGCGCCAGCAGCTTGGGTCGTAGCGGGGGGTCCACAGATACGCAGTATTTT.